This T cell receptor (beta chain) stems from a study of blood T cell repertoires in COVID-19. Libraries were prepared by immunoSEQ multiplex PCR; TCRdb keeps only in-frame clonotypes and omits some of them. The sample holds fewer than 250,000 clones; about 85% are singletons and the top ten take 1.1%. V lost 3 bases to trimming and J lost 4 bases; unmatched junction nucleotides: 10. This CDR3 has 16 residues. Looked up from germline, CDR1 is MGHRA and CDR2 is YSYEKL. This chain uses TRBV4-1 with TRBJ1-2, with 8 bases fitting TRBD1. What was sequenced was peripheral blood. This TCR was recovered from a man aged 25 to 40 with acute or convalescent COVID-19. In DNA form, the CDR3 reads TGCGCCAGCAGCCATGACCCAGGGGGCTCGGGCTATGGCTACACCTTC. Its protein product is CASSHDPGGSGYGYTF.